Below are 7 T cell receptor beta chains sequenced from a single sample in a study of technical replicates of blood from a handful of donors. Data came from immunoSEQ multiplex PCR; TCRdb stores just in-frame clones and leaves some out. The profile shows about 80,000 clones, almost 98% of them singletons. Source material: T cells isolated from PBMCs. The receptors were gathered from a human donor in good health.

In its sample, this clone was seen once. The chain carries TRBV7-2 and TRBJ1-1; the D gene is possibly TRBD1 (6 bases). V was clipped by 2 bases and J by 3 bases, with 13 bases between them. This CDR3 has 15 residues. Germline loops: CDR1 SGHTA, CDR2 FQGNSA. The CDR3 spells CASSLQGWGDTEAFF. CDR3 nucleotide sequence: TGTGCCAGCAGCTTACAGGGGTGGGGCGACACTGAAGCTTTCTTT.

The chain has TRBV5-1 and TRBJ2-2, with 7 bases aligning to TRBD2. V shed 4 bases, J shed 6 bases, and the junction held 15 bases outside the gene matches. Looked up from germline, CDR1 is SGHRS and CDR2 is YFSETQ. CDR3 length: 17 residues. The CDR3 DNA reads as TGCGCCAGCAGCGTGGATGGGGGGAGGGCCCTCGCCGGGGAGCTGTTTTTT. Its translation: CASSVDGGRALAGELFF.

The chain combines TRBV28 with TRBJ1-1; D may be TRBD1 (6 bases). The germline gives CDR1 MDHEN, CDR2 SYDVKM. V dropped 6 bases and J dropped 0 bases, with 14 bases sitting between them. CDR3 size: 15 residues. The CDR3 DNA reads as TGTGCCAGCAGCTCTGCCGGACAGTTGAACACTGAAGCTTTCTTT. It is translated as CASSSAGQLNTEAFF.

The chain couples TRBV6-6 to TRBJ2-1, with a tentative D call TRBD2 (6 bases). Trimming left V 7 bases short and J 3 bases short, with 13 bases between. The germline V gene has CDR1 MNHNY and CDR2 SVGAGI (reference sequence). The CDR3 is 14 amino acids. CDR3 loop: CASTAAGNYNEQFF. The CDR3 coding sequence is TGTGCCAGCACCGCGGCGGGGAACTACAATGAGCAGTTCTTC.

This chain connects TRBV5-1 to TRBJ2-7; tentative D call: TRBD1 (5 bases). The V end lost 0 bases, the J end lost 2 bases, and 9 bases lay between the germline ends. This CDR3 comprises 14 residues. Germline assignment: CDR1 SGHRS and CDR2 YFSETQ. CDR3 protein: CASSLEVGAYEQYF. CDR3 bases: TGCGCCAGCAGCTTGGAGGTAGGGGCCTACGAGCAGTACTTC.

CDR3 amino acids: CASSGPYPKAGGQNEQFF. The CDR3 DNA sequence: TGTGCCAGCAGTGGTCCGTATCCTAAGGCGGGAGGGCAGAATGAGCAGTTCTTC. The chain links TRBV6-1 to TRBJ2-1; 9 bases agree with TRBD2. CDR1 is MNHNS and CDR2 is SASEGT in the germline V gene. This CDR3 is 18 amino acids long. Trimming at V came to 4 bases and at J to 7 bases, leaving 17 bases not matched to a gene.

V usage is TRBV6-5 and J usage is TRBJ2-2, with 9 bases lining up with TRBD1. The CDR3 is 15 amino acids. Germline CDR1 is MNHEY and CDR2 is SVGAGI. The J segment lost 6 bases and the V segment lost 3 bases, leaving 5 bases of the junction unmatched. CDR3 in amino acids: CASSYNRGPAGELFF. CDR3 coding DNA: TGTGCCAGCAGTTATAACAGGGGGCCGGCCGGGGAGCTGTTTTTT.